This T cell receptor beta chain derives from a study of OX40 agonist ivuxolimab in advanced cancers. About the investigation overall: The costimulatory receptor OX40 (CD134) was targeted by ivuxolimab, a fully human IgG2 agonistic monoclonal antibody. Patients were allowed to have had prior anti-PD-1, anti-PD-L1 or anti-CTLA-4 therapy, and approximately 39% of the dose-escalation patients had been treated with checkpoint inhibitors. Of the approximately 54 dose-escalation patients, hepatocellular carcinoma was present in around 20, melanoma in around 15, renal cell carcinoma in 9 and head and neck cancer in 9. Peripheral TCRbeta sequencing aimed to test whether ivuxolimab altered TCR sequence diversity and caused clonal T-cell expansion. The paper describes the monotherapy dose-escalation part (N ≈ 49 patients) of the phase I trial of ivuxolimab. The dose-escalation cohort was about 83% male with a mean age of approximately 60 years, ranging from about 20 to 85. Three dose-escalation patients achieved partial responses, one with hepatocellular carcinoma and two with cutaneous melanoma. Intravenous ivuxolimab was administered to patients every 2 weeks at six dose levels: 0.01, 0.1, 0.3, 1.5, 3 and 10 mg/kg. Overall results and qualifications from the work: The antigen specificity of the peripheral T cells that underwent clonal expansion was not determined. Clonal expansion of both CD4+ and CD8+ blood T cells was observed from baseline to week 6 at doses 0.1 to 3.0 mg/kg. Low levels of normalized T-cell clonal expansion were also seen in some nonresponding patients. On average, CD8+ T cells showed more expanded clones than CD4+ T cells after ivuxolimab. Partial responders in the 0.1-3.0 mg/kg groups had among the lowest normalized peripheral clonal expansion, especially among CD8+ T cells.

From the germline V gene, CDR1 is SGHTA and CDR2 is FQGNSA. Cut back by 5 bases and 1 base, the V and J ends lie 6 bases apart. The CDR3 measures 13 amino acids from cysteine to phenylalanine. The retained sequence is limited to the CDR3, 39 bases, with the frame set at the first base. Patients with autoimmune disease history or receiving systemic immunosuppression were excluded from the trial. Peripheral blood for TCR sequencing was collected from all dose cohorts at baseline, on cycle 4 day 1, and on cycle 7 day 1. Samples came from an open-label, multicenter, first-in-human phase I dose-escalation trial of ivuxolimab. Adults with locally advanced or metastatic melanoma, renal cell carcinoma, hepatocellular carcinoma or head and neck squamous cell carcinoma were enrolled in the trial. Before TCR sequencing, CD4+ T cells and CD8+ T cells from peripheral blood were sorted into separate populations.

To sequence the TCRbeta CDR3 region, genomic DNA was isolated from the sorted cells. The immunoSEQ Assay was used for sequencing of TCRbeta CDR3 regions. What TCRdb holds here is the immuneACCESS table cut down to in-frame rearrangements. Part of the clones is not present; checked against another copy, under half of the missing clones reflect an unresolved V gene, and the others are unexplained. The sample table shows some 77,000 clones, and approximately 90% are seen once. The biggest ten clones account for roughly 0.99% of the sample. As for this clone: Its antigen specificity is not known. Nothing much larger sits one base from this clone, and base qualities are not available.

This TCR derives from an adult with an advanced solid tumor such as melanoma, head and neck, liver or kidney cancer. The V and J segments used are TRBV7-2 and TRBJ2-1, with the identity of the D gene unclear. The starting material was CD4+ or CD8+ T cells sorted from blood, obtained in a trial of the OX40 agonist ivuxolimab. The DNA is as follows: TGTGCCAGCAGCGCCCGATCCTACAATGAGCAGTTCTTC. It encodes CASSARSYNEQFF.